These T cell receptor beta chains were read from a single sample in a study of T-cell reconstitution after alpha-beta-depleted transplantation in children. Using its own MiXCR run on the PCR reads, TCRdb lists one record per CDR3 protein. The sample lists 190,000 or so distinct CDR3 sequences; about 6.4% were seen once. Sequenced here: PBMCs from the stem cell graft donor, sampled from the stem cell graft. Receptors originate from a human donor who donated a stem cell graft to a child with Wiskott-Aldrich syndrome. CDR3s include the opening cysteine and the closing phenylalanine or tryptophan. D genes are given only for firm matches. Clone size is not always given. Where it is, it says once, few, many or a class for expanded clones.

>TRBV27|.|TRBJ1-2|many
CASSLSTSQLGGYTF
TGTGCCAGCAGTTTATCGACGTCCCAACTGGGTGGCTACACCTTC
>TRBV5-1|.|TRBJ2-7|many
CASSSSQGISYEQYF
TGCGCCAGCAGTTCTTCACAGGGTATCTCCTACGAGCAGTACTTC
>TRBV6-5|TRBD1|TRBJ1-1|many
CASSYSTGRFTEAFF
TGTGCCAGCAGTTACTCGACAGGGAGGTTCACTGAAGCTTTCTTT
>TRBV15|.|TRBJ1-4|many
CATSPRLGAILFF
TGTGCCACCAGTCCGAGGTTAGGGGCGATTCTGTTTTTT
>TRBV30|TRBD2|TRBJ2-5|many
CAWSPGLAVRETQYF
TGTGCCTGGAGTCCGGGACTAGCGGTTCGGGAGACCCAGTACTTC
>TRBV12-3/TRBV12-4|TRBD1|TRBJ1-1|many
CASSLGTQGRPEAFF
TGTGCCAGCAGTTTAGGAACACAGGGGAGGCCTGAAGCTTTCTTT
>TRBV5-1|TRBD1|TRBJ1-1|.
CASSLWSRGLMNTEAFF
TGCGCCAGCAGCTTGTGGTCAAGGGGGCTTATGAACACTGAAGCTTTCTTT
>TRBV6-2/TRBV6-3|.|TRBJ2-3|many
CASSVPGRTDTQYF
TGTGCCAGCAGTGTCCCGGGTAGAACAGATACGCAGTATTTT
>TRBV7-2|.|TRBJ1-1|many
CASSLRGWGGTEAFF
TGTGCCAGCAGCTTACGTGGGTGGGGTGGTACTGAAGCTTTCTTT
>TRBV4-2|TRBD1|TRBJ1-5|many
CASSQDPAVGGGRSNQPQHF
TGTGCCAGCAGCCAAGATCCCGCGGTCGGAGGGGGCAGGAGCAATCAGCCCCAGCATTTT
>TRBV7-2|.|TRBJ2-7|many
CASSPDYEQYF
TGTGCCAGCAGCCCAGACTACGAGCAGTACTTC
>TRBV4-3|.|TRBJ2-7|many
CASSQDPVGALYEQHF
TGCGCCAGCAGCCAAGATCCGGTCGGAGCGCTATACGAGCAGCACTTC
>TRBV27|.|TRBJ2-1|many
CASSLSSGTTKQFF
TGTGCCAGCAGTTTATCATCCGGGACAACTAAGCAGTTCTTC
>TRBV20-1|.|TRBJ2-2|many
CSATGLANTGELFF
TGCAGTGCAACAGGGTTAGCGAACACCGGGGAGCTGTTTTTT
>TRBV20-1|TRBD1|TRBJ1-2|many
CSATGTGGIYGYTF
TGCAGTGCTACTGGGACAGGGGGAATCTATGGCTACACCTTC
>TRBV19|.|TRBJ2-1|few
CASCPAGRSYNEQFF
TGTGCCAGTTGCCCAGCGGGCCGCTCCTACAATGAGCAGTTCTTC
>TRBV5-1|.|TRBJ2-2|.
CATTYLTGGELFF
TGCGCCACCACTTACTTAACGGGCGGGGAGCTGTTTTTT
>TRBV29-1|TRBD2|TRBJ2-5|many
CSTWTSGIEETQYF
TGCAGCACTTGGACTAGCGGGATTGAAGAGACCCAGTACTTC
>TRBV2|TRBD1|TRBJ1-1|many
CASRQGAGTEAFF
TGTGCCAGCCGACAGGGGGCAGGCACTGAAGCTTTCTTT
>TRBV7-2|.|TRBJ1-2|.
CASSLAAWGHYGYTF
TGTGCCAGCAGCTTAGCGGCATGGGGTCACTATGGCTACACCTTC
>TRBV20-1|.|TRBJ1-2|many
CSASPGHGYTF
TGCAGTGCTAGTCCAGGGCATGGCTACACCTTC
>TRBV6-1|.|TRBJ2-4|many
CASRQNSRGPIQYF
TGTGCCAGCAGACAAAACAGCAGGGGCCCAATTCAGTACTTC
>TRBV24-1|TRBD1|TRBJ1-5|many
CATSDVTGDNQPQHF
TGTGCCACCAGTGATGTAACAGGGGACAATCAGCCCCAGCATTTT
>TRBV10-1|.|TRBJ2-7|once
CASSEYTRSDEQYF
TGCGCCAGCAGTGAGTATACGAGGAGCGACGAGCAGTACTTC
>TRBV24-1|TRBD2|TRBJ2-2|many
CATRTSASNTGELFF
TGTGCCACCCGCACTAGCGCTTCGAACACCGGGGAGCTGTTTTTT
>TRBV12-3/TRBV12-4|TRBD2|TRBJ2-7|.
CAISNPTSGGPWSYEQYF
TGTGCCATCAGTAACCCGACTAGCGGGGGGCCATGGTCCTACGAGCAGTACTTC
>TRBV6-2/TRBV6-3|TRBD2|TRBJ2-1|many
CASSYRREADEQFF
TGTGCCAGCAGTTACCGGCGGGAGGCAGATGAGCAGTTCTTC
>TRBV3-1|.|TRBJ2-7|few
CASSQVREDEQYF
TGTGCCAGCAGCCAGGTCAGGGAGGACGAGCAGTACTTC
>TRBV20-1|.|TRBJ2-7|many
CSARDPGTFGHEQYF
TGCAGTGCTAGAGATCCGGGAACCTTCGGGCACGAGCAGTACTTC
>TRBV20-1|.|TRBJ1-1|few
CSAARTAEAFF
TGCAGTGCCGCAAGGACGGCCGAAGCTTTCTTT
>TRBV20-1|TRBD2|TRBJ2-7|many
CSAGRSYEQYF
TGCAGTGCCGGGAGGTCCTACGAGCAGTACTTC
>TRBV20-1|.|TRBJ2-7|many
CSARDFAETYEQYF
TGCAGTGCTAGAGATTTCGCCGAAACCTACGAGCAGTACTTC
>TRBV28|.|TRBJ2-7|many
CASSLSFWGRGDEQYF
TGTGCCAGCAGTTTAAGTTTCTGGGGCAGGGGTGACGAGCAGTACTTC
>TRBV5-1|TRBD2|TRBJ2-3|.
CASSRGRPNMGDTQYF
TGCGCCAGCAGCCGCGGGAGGCCCAACATGGGTGATACGCAGTATTTT
>TRBV20-1|.|TRBJ2-3|many
CSARDPRDTQYF
TGCAGTGCTAGAGATCCCCGGGATACGCAGTATTTT
>TRBV24-1|TRBD1|TRBJ2-1|many
CATSGLTGALGEQFF
TGTGCCACCAGTGGCCTGACAGGGGCCCTAGGTGAGCAGTTCTTC